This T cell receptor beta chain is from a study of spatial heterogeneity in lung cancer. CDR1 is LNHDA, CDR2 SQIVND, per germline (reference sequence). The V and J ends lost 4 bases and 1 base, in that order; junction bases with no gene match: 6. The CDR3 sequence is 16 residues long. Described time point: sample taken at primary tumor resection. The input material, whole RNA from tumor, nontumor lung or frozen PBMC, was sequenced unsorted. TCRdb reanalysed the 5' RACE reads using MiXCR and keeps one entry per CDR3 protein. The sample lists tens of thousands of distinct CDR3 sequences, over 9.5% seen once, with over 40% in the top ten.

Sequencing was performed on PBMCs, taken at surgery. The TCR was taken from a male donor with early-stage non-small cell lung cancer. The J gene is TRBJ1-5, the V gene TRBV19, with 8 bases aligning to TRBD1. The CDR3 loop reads CASSTQGAGSNQPQHF. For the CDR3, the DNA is TGTGCCAGTAGTACCCAGGGGGCCGGAAGCAATCAGCCCCAGCATTTT.